This entry features one T cell receptor (beta chain) sequence. Its antigen is unidentified. This sample stems from a study of response to subunit inactivated influenza vaccine. The study, taken as a whole, reports: Seasonal influenza vaccination, on each occasion, was suggested by the authors to recruit few new T cells.

MiXCR was run by TCRdb on the RT-PCR reads, yielding one entry per CDR3 protein. The sample lists around 530,000 distinct CDR3 sequences, more than 15% occurring once. The source of this sequence is a man aged 50-75 years who received an inactivated influenza vaccine. The specimen comprised CD4+ T cells sorted from PBMCs, sampled 23 months after vaccination.

CDR3 region: CASSLGWTGGAGTDTQYF. The CDR3 bases are TGCGCCAGCAGCTTAGGATGGACAGGGGGCGCGGGTACAGATACGCAGTATTTT. The J gene is TRBJ2-3, the V gene TRBV5-1, with 11 positions matching TRBD1. The germline V gene encodes CDR1 SGHRS and CDR2 YFSETQ. The J segment lost 3 bases and the V segment lost 2 bases, leaving 11 bases of the junction unmatched. The CDR3 loop spans 18 amino acids.